Listed here are 21 T cell receptor beta chains from one sample, sequenced in a study of blood T cell repertoires in COVID-19. Using immunoSEQ multiplex PCR, the repertoire was profiled, and TCRdb retains in-frame clones only, with some absent. Of more than 300,000 clones in the sample, about 90% were seen once. The specimen sequenced was PBMCs or T cells enriched from blood (not recorded which). The source is a woman aged 25 to 39 who had recovered from COVID-19.

V and J are TRBV7-9 and TRBJ1-2; D possibly corresponds to TRBD1 (6 bases). V lost 5 bases and J 2 bases, leaving 15 bases between the germline ends. This CDR3 is built from 15 residues. Germline CDR1 and CDR2: SEHNR and FQNEAQ (reference sequence). CDR3 nucleotides: TGTGCCAGCAGCCTATCACAGGGAACAAACTATGGCTACACCTTC. This translates into CASSLSQGTNYGYTF.

This chain joins TRBV9 and TRBJ2-3, with 9 bases fitting TRBD2. The CDR3 contains 17 residues. Germline assignment: CDR1 SGDLS and CDR2 YYNGEE. Trimming took 2 bases from V and 5 from J; bases not matched to a gene: 12. CDR3 in DNA: TGTGCCAGCAGCGTTTCACTAGCGGGCCCAGGCCTAGATACGCAGTATTTT. This encodes CASSVSLAGPGLDTQYF.

The chain has TRBV7-2 and TRBJ2-3; D is unresolved. With 1 base removed from V and 3 bases from J, the gap between germline ends came to 8 bases. Germline assignment: CDR1 SGHTA and CDR2 FQGNSA. The CDR3 runs to 14 residues. The chain's CDR3 is CASSLDSRTDTQYF. The CDR3, as DNA: TGTGCCAGCAGCTTAGACAGTAGAACAGATACGCAGTATTTT.

This chain joins TRBV3-1 (or the pseudogene TRBV3-2) and TRBJ2-4; perhaps TRBD2 as D (6 bases). The CDR3 extends over 14 amino acids. Germline V gives CDR1 LGHDT, CDR2 YNNKEL (reference sequence). The V end was cut by 7 bases, the J end by 3 bases, with 13 bases between. The CDR3 loop reads CASTNHGGKNIQYF. The CDR3 DNA sequence: TGTGCCAGCACAAATCACGGGGGCAAAAACATTCAGTACTTC.

CDR3 residues: CATSAVAHNEQFF. The CDR3 region has the DNA TGTGCCACCAGCGCAGTTGCTCACAATGAGCAGTTCTTC. The V and J genes are TRBV15 and TRBJ2-1, with unresolved D. The germline CDR1 and CDR2 sequences are LNHNV and YYDKDF (reference sequence). The V end lost 5 bases, the J end lost 5 bases, and 10 bases lay between the germline ends. The CDR3 spans 13 residues.

This clone was observed many times. Other DNA sequences in the same sample also yield this CDR3. The chain couples TRBV27 to TRBJ1-3, with TRBD1 identical over 7 bases. The V gene's germline CDR1 is MNHEY and CDR2 SMNVEV (reference sequence). This CDR3 region has 14 residues. The V gene end was trimmed by 6 bases and the J gene end by 4 bases; junction bases not matched to a gene: 6. CDR3 DNA: TGTGCCAGCAGCCCACAGGGGAACGGAAACACCATATATTTT. It is translated as CASSPQGNGNTIYF.

The V gene is TRBV3-1 (or the pseudogene TRBV3-2), the J gene TRBJ1-4; possible D gene TRBD1, 5 bases. V lost 3 bases, J lost 7 bases, and 15 bases lay in between. Germline CDR1 LGHDT, CDR2 YNNKEL (reference sequence). The CDR3 covers 15 residues. The CDR3 DNA is TGTGCCAGCAGCCATGAAAACCGGAGGGGTGAAAAACTGTTTTTT. It translates to CASSHENRRGEKLFF.

The chain combines TRBV6-5 with TRBJ2-2, with D unclear. Trimming pared 3 bases from V and 4 bases from J, leaving 6 bases between. In germline, CDR1 is MNHEY, CDR2 SVGAGI. The length of the CDR3 is 13 residues. The CDR3 spells CASSYSVTGELFF. The DNA for the CDR3 is TGTGCCAGCAGTTATTCTGTCACCGGGGAGCTGTTTTTT.

This clone was picked up one time. The chain uses TRBV30 and TRBJ1-1; D not certain. The germline gives CDR1 GTSNPN, CDR2 SVGIG (reference sequence). Trimming removed 2 bases at V and 10 bases at J, with 14 bases between. The CDR3 is made up of 12 amino acids. The DNA of the CDR3 is TGTGCCTGGAGTCCCGGAGGATCCCGAGCTTTCTTT. It translates to CAWSPGGSRAFF.

The chain uses TRBV28 and TRBJ2-7; D is unclear. Trimming cost V 5 bases and J 1 base, with 15 bases left between them. Germline V CDR1 and CDR2: MDHEN, SYDVKM. The CDR3 consists of 15 residues. This CDR3 reads CASSPRLGRSYEQYF. The DNA for the CDR3 is TGTGCCAGCAGTCCTCGCCTAGGTCGATCCTACGAGCAGTACTTC.

This chain joins TRBV10-3 and TRBJ1-2; 7 bases map to TRBD1. The germline V gene encodes CDR1 ENHRY and CDR2 SYGVKD. This CDR3 contains 17 residues. The V gene end was trimmed by 0 bases and the J gene end by 0 bases; junction bases not matched to a gene: 7. In DNA form, the CDR3 reads TGTGCCATCAGTGAGTCGAGGACAGGACTAACTAACTATGGCTACACCTTC. It is translated as CAISESRTGLTNYGYTF.

The chain links TRBV9 to TRBJ2-3; 16 nucleotides agree with TRBD2. V lost 4 bases, J lost 2 bases, and 10 bases stayed unmatched. The germline V gene has CDR1 SGDLS and CDR2 YYNGEE. This CDR3 has 19 residues. CDR3 coding DNA: TGTGCCAGCAGCAGGACAGGGACTAGCGGGAGGGTTTACACAGATACGCAGTATTTT. This gives the protein CASSRTGTSGRVYTDTQYF.

This clone appeared once. J is TRBJ2-3 and V is TRBV11-3; TRBD2 matches at 8 bases. Per the germline V gene, CDR1 is SGHNT and CDR2 is YENEEA. The V gene end was trimmed by 5 bases and the J gene end by 3 bases; junction bases not matched to a gene: 7. The CDR3 is 15 amino acids. Written as DNA, the CDR3 is TGTGCCAGCAGCCTCGGGAGGGTTGAGACAGATACGCAGTATTTT. Protein: CASSLGRVETDTQYF.

This chain uses TRBV10-3 with TRBJ2-2, with 7 positions matching TRBD1. Germline assignment: CDR1 ENHRY and CDR2 SYGVKD. CDR3 length: 14 amino acids. V trimming: 9 bases; J trimming: 3 bases; junction bases outside the gene matches: 7. CDR3 bases: TGTGCCATTTCCGGGACAGTTTACACCGGGGAGCTGTTTTTT. This sequence encodes CAISGTVYTGELFF.

CDR3 nucleotides: TGTGCCCCCTACGGGACAGGGGAATACGAGCAGTACTTC. Residues: CAPYGTGEYEQYF. V is TRBV21-1 and J is TRBJ2-7; the table names TRBD1, a call not compared with the DNA. TRBV21-1 is listed as a pseudogene. The CDR3 contains 13 residues.

V gene TRBV19 combines with J gene TRBJ2-7, with D perhaps TRBD2 (6 bases). The CDR3 totals 15 residues. The V gene's germline CDR1 is LNHDA and CDR2 SQIVND (reference sequence). The V end was cut by 5 bases, the J end by 0 bases, with 14 bases between. As DNA, the CDR3 is TGTGCCAGTAGTCCCTCACTAGCCAGCTCCTACGAGCAGTACTTC. Protein product: CASSPSLASSYEQYF.

The rearrangement links TRBV11-3 to TRBJ2-1, with D perhaps matching TRBD1 (6 bases). There are 15 residues in the CDR3. The germline V gene has CDR1 SGHNT and CDR2 YENEEA. The germline V and J ends were trimmed by 4 bases and 5 bases, with 15 bases remaining between them. The CDR3 sequence: CASSSRTEVNNEQFF. The CDR3, as DNA: TGTGCCAGCAGCTCCCGGACAGAGGTAAACAATGAGCAGTTCTTC.

V usage is TRBV19 and J usage is TRBJ1-1; the D gene is possibly TRBD1 (5 bases). The ends were cut back, 1 base at V and 1 base at J, with 10 bases in the middle. The CDR3 sequence is 15 residues long. CDR1 is LNHDA and CDR2 is SQIVND in the germline V gene (reference sequence). The CDR3 protein is CASSIAPQGNTEAFF. CDR3 sequence (DNA): TGTGCCAGTAGTATAGCCCCTCAGGGGAACACTGAAGCTTTCTTT.

V and J are TRBV24-1 and TRBJ2-5, with D maybe TRBD1 (5 bases). The CDR3 runs 16 residues. Trimming removed 0 bases at V and 3 bases at J, with 13 bases between. Germline values: CDR1 KGHDR, CDR2 SFDVKD. The CDR3 protein is CATSDLTPGIKETQYF. The DNA of the CDR3 is TGTGCCACCAGTGATTTGACCCCAGGGATCAAAGAGACCCAGTACTTC.

V and J are TRBV29-1 and TRBJ1-2; D not certain. Trimming removed 5 bases from V and 4 bases from J, with 11 bases in between. CDR1 SQVTM and CDR2 ANQGSEA come from the germline V gene. The CDR3 covers 12 residues. In DNA form, the CDR3 reads TGCAGCGTTCGGCCGGAGATCTATGGCTACACCTTC. Protein sequence: CSVRPEIYGYTF.

The chain combines TRBV7-6 with TRBJ2-3, with 9 bases fitting TRBD2. Trimming cost V 1 base and J 2 bases; bases outside gene matches: 4. Per the germline V gene, CDR1 is SGHVS and CDR2 is FNYEAQ. The CDR3 loop spans 16 amino acids. The CDR3 is CASSLVAGDLTDTQYF. CDR3 coding DNA: TGTGCCAGCAGCTTAGTAGCGGGAGATCTCACAGATACGCAGTATTTT.